These T cell receptor beta chains were read from a single sample in a study of vaccination effects on CD4 cells after COVID-19. The protocol was immunoSEQ multiplex PCR, while the TCRdb copy is restricted to in-frame clones and leaves out a portion. The sample has approximately 82,000 clones, around 76% seen once; the top ten hold 1.5% to 2%. No cognate antigen is known for these TCRs. The material was CD4+ T cells from PBMCs cultured with HCoV-229E spike peptides, obtained before COVID-19 vaccination. The receptor set was obtained from a human donor who received a COVID-19 vaccine. Each CDR3 is given with its conserved first and last residue. Each record gives: V gene, clone size, D gene, J gene, CDR3 DNA, CDR3 protein. A D gene is named only where the DNA matches it firmly. Size tells how often a clone was seen (once, few, many) or the class of an expanded clone, and some rows leave it out.

v_gene: TRBV2
abundance: once
d_gene: TRBD2
j_gene: TRBJ2-3
CDR3nt: TGTGCCAGCAGAATCGGACTAGCGGGGGGGCTCTCCACAGATACGCAGTATTTT
CDR3aa: CASRIGLAGGLSTDTQYF

v_gene: TRBV5-1
abundance: .
d_gene: TRBD1
j_gene: TRBJ2-1
CDR3nt: TGCGCCAGCAGAGCCGGGACAGGGTCCTACAATGAGCAGTTCTTC
CDR3aa: CASRAGTGSYNEQFF

v_gene: TRBV27
abundance: .
d_gene: TRBD2
j_gene: TRBJ2-1
CDR3nt: TGTGCCAGCAGCGAGCTAGCGGGGGCTGGAAATGAGCAGTTCTTC
CDR3aa: CASSELAGAGNEQFF

v_gene: TRBV12-3/TRBV12-4
abundance: few
d_gene: .
j_gene: TRBJ1-1
CDR3nt: TGTGCCAGCAGTCCTCTCCTGGTTACTGAAGCTTTCTTT
CDR3aa: CASSPLLVTEAFF

v_gene: TRBV5-5
abundance: once
d_gene: .
j_gene: TRBJ1-2
CDR3nt: TGTGCCAGCAGCCCCCAGGGTTATGAAGGCTACACCTTC
CDR3aa: CASSPQGYEGYTF

v_gene: TRBV5-4
abundance: .
d_gene: .
j_gene: TRBJ2-2
CDR3nt: TGTGCCAGCAGCTTCGACCTTTCAGGCGGGGAGCTGTTTTTT
CDR3aa: CASSFDLSGGELFF

v_gene: TRBV4-1
abundance: .
d_gene: TRBD1
j_gene: TRBJ1-1
CDR3nt: TGCGCCAGCAGCCAAAGCACAGGGGGATTGGGAGCTTTCTTT
CDR3aa: CASSQSTGGLGAFF

v_gene: TRBV6-2/TRBV6-3
abundance: .
d_gene: .
j_gene: TRBJ1-6
CDR3nt: TGTGCCAGCAGCCCCCGCCGGGACAAGTATAATTCACCCCTCCACTTT
CDR3aa: CASSPRRDKYNSPLHF

v_gene: TRBV7-9
abundance: .
d_gene: .
j_gene: TRBJ1-1
CDR3nt: TGTGCCAGCAGCTTAGGTGGGGGTTTGGCTTTCTTT
CDR3aa: CASSLGGGLAFF

v_gene: TRBV18
abundance: .
d_gene: TRBD1
j_gene: TRBJ1-2
CDR3nt: TGTGCCAGCTCACCAACTGCTCAGGGGGCTAGGGATGGCTACACCTTC
CDR3aa: CASSPTAQGARDGYTF

v_gene: TRBV15
abundance: .
d_gene: .
j_gene: TRBJ2-3
CDR3nt: TGTGCCACCAGCTTTCGGTCCGGCGATACGCAGTATTTT
CDR3aa: CATSFRSGDTQYF

v_gene: TRBV5-5
abundance: .
d_gene: .
j_gene: TRBJ1-1
CDR3nt: TGTGCCAGCAGCTTAACCTCGCTGAACACTGAAGCTTTCTTT
CDR3aa: CASSLTSLNTEAFF

v_gene: TRBV5-1
abundance: .
d_gene: .
j_gene: TRBJ1-2
CDR3nt: TGCGCCAGCAGCCCAACAGGAGATGGTGGCTACACCTTC
CDR3aa: CASSPTGDGGYTF

v_gene: TRBV6-5
abundance: .
d_gene: .
j_gene: TRBJ1-1
CDR3nt: TGTGCCAGCAGTTACGTCGGGACGAACACTGAAGCTTTCTTT
CDR3aa: CASSYVGTNTEAFF

v_gene: TRBV5-1
abundance: .
d_gene: TRBD1
j_gene: TRBJ2-5
CDR3nt: TGCGCCAGCAGGCCGGGACAGGAGCTCCATCCCCTGTACTTC
CDR3aa: CASRPGQELHPLYF

v_gene: TRBV5-1
abundance: .
d_gene: TRBD1
j_gene: TRBJ1-1
CDR3nt: TGCGCCAGCAGCCAGGACAGGGGCACTGAAGCTTTCTTT
CDR3aa: CASSQDRGTEAFF

v_gene: TRBV12-3/TRBV12-4
abundance: .
d_gene: TRBD1
j_gene: TRBJ1-4
CDR3nt: TGTGCCAGCAGCCGGGGACAGAATGAAAAACTGTTTTTT
CDR3aa: CASSRGQNEKLFF

v_gene: TRBV3-1/TRBV3-2
abundance: .
d_gene: TRBD2
j_gene: TRBJ2-3
CDR3nt: TGTGCCAGCAGCCAATTGGGGTTGGGACTAGATAAGTATTTT
CDR3aa: CASSQLGLGLDKYF

v_gene: TRBV6-5
abundance: .
d_gene: TRBD1
j_gene: TRBJ1-2
CDR3nt: TGTGCCAGCAGTTACGGGGACAGGGTAATACATGGCTACACCTTC
CDR3aa: CASSYGDRVIHGYTF

v_gene: TRBV5-1
abundance: .
d_gene: TRBD2
j_gene: TRBJ2-3
CDR3nt: TGCGCCAGCAGCTTGGGTGGTAGCGGGGGGGCAGCAGATACGCAGTATTTT
CDR3aa: CASSLGGSGGAADTQYF

v_gene: TRBV30
abundance: .
d_gene: .
j_gene: TRBJ2-5
CDR3nt: TGTGCCTGGAGTGTACGGGGAGGAGAGACCCAGTACTTC
CDR3aa: CAWSVRGGETQYF

v_gene: TRBV30
abundance: .
d_gene: .
j_gene: TRBJ2-5
CDR3nt: TGTGCCTGGAGTGTAGGGTGGGAGACCCAGTACTTC
CDR3aa: CAWSVGWETQYF

v_gene: TRBV5-1
abundance: .
d_gene: TRBD1
j_gene: TRBJ1-1
CDR3nt: TGCGCCAGCAGCGCCACAGGGGGGAGCACTGAAGCTTTCTTT
CDR3aa: CASSATGGSTEAFF

v_gene: TRBV18
abundance: .
d_gene: TRBD1
j_gene: TRBJ2-1
CDR3nt: TGTGCCAGCTCCCCGGACAGGTCGGAGCAGTTCTTC
CDR3aa: CASSPDRSEQFF

v_gene: TRBV2
abundance: .
d_gene: .
j_gene: TRBJ2-3
CDR3nt: TGTGCCAGCGGGGCAGTAAGTAGCACAGATACGCAGTATTTT
CDR3aa: CASGAVSSTDTQYF

v_gene: TRBV5-1
abundance: .
d_gene: .
j_gene: TRBJ1-5
CDR3nt: TGCGCCAGCAGCCCACAGGGCCTTAGCAATCAGCCCCAGCATTTT
CDR3aa: CASSPQGLSNQPQHF

v_gene: TRBV3-1/TRBV3-2
abundance: .
d_gene: .
j_gene: TRBJ1-2
CDR3nt: TGTGCCAGCAGCCAACTCGGGGGTTCCTATGGCTACACCTTC
CDR3aa: CASSQLGGSYGYTF

v_gene: TRBV7-9
abundance: .
d_gene: .
j_gene: TRBJ2-3
CDR3nt: TGTGCCAGCAGCTTAAAGCCCGGGACAGATACGCAGTATTTT
CDR3aa: CASSLKPGTDTQYF

v_gene: TRBV6-1
abundance: once
d_gene: .
j_gene: TRBJ1-2
CDR3nt: TGTGCCAGCAGTGACCCCCGGACAGCGTATTTCGATGGCTACACCTTC
CDR3aa: CASSDPRTAYFDGYTF

v_gene: TRBV5-1
abundance: few
d_gene: .
j_gene: TRBJ2-6
CDR3nt: TGCGCCAGCAGCTTGGCCGGACTGGTCGGGGCCAACGTCCTGACTTTC
CDR3aa: CASSLAGLVGANVLTF

v_gene: TRBV4-1
abundance: .
d_gene: .
j_gene: TRBJ1-1
CDR3nt: TGCGCCAGCAGCCAAGGACCAACTAACACTGAAGCTTTCTTT
CDR3aa: CASSQGPTNTEAFF

v_gene: TRBV28
abundance: .
d_gene: TRBD2
j_gene: TRBJ2-3
CDR3nt: TGTGCCAGCAGTCCCCGCCCGATAGCGGGGGCCTCAGATACGCAGTATTTT
CDR3aa: CASSPRPIAGASDTQYF

v_gene: TRBV3-1/TRBV3-2
abundance: few
d_gene: TRBD1
j_gene: TRBJ2-2
CDR3nt: TGTGCCAGCAGCTACTCCGGGTCCTCAGGGGGCACCGGGGAGCTGTTTTTT
CDR3aa: CASSYSGSSGGTGELFF

v_gene: TRBV7-3
abundance: .
d_gene: TRBD1
j_gene: TRBJ2-3
CDR3nt: TGTGCCAGCAGCTTATTTTCAGGGGGCGCAGATACGCAGTATTTT
CDR3aa: CASSLFSGGADTQYF

v_gene: TRBV19
abundance: .
d_gene: TRBD1
j_gene: TRBJ1-5
CDR3nt: TGTGCCAGTAGTATAAGGACAGGGGGCGTCGGCAATCAGCCCCAGCATTTT
CDR3aa: CASSIRTGGVGNQPQHF

v_gene: TRBV19
abundance: few
d_gene: .
j_gene: TRBJ1-6
CDR3nt: TGTGCCAGTAAAAACGACAAGGGGAGGTATAATTCACCCCTCCACTTT
CDR3aa: CASKNDKGRYNSPLHF

v_gene: TRBV7-3
abundance: once
d_gene: TRBD2
j_gene: TRBJ2-5
CDR3nt: TGTGCCAGCAGCTTAAGTTCTAGCGGGGGACAAGAGACCCAGTACTTC
CDR3aa: CASSLSSSGGQETQYF

v_gene: TRBV20-1
abundance: .
d_gene: TRBD1
j_gene: TRBJ2-2
CDR3nt: TGCAGTGCTAGTTCGAGGGGGCCCGGGGAGCTGTTTTTT
CDR3aa: CSASSRGPGELFF

v_gene: TRBV5-1
abundance: .
d_gene: TRBD1
j_gene: TRBJ2-3
CDR3nt: TGCGCCAGCAGGTCCGGGACAGAGTCCGCAGATACGCAGTATTTT
CDR3aa: CASRSGTESADTQYF

v_gene: TRBV7-2
abundance: .
d_gene: TRBD2
j_gene: TRBJ2-5
CDR3nt: TGTGCCAGCAGCTTAACTAGCGGAGAGACCCAGTACTTC
CDR3aa: CASSLTSGETQYF

v_gene: TRBV7-8
abundance: .
d_gene: TRBD2
j_gene: TRBJ2-3
CDR3nt: TGTGCCAGCAGCTTCGGGACTAGCGGGGGGTATACGCAGTATTTT
CDR3aa: CASSFGTSGGYTQYF

v_gene: TRBV30
abundance: .
d_gene: TRBD2
j_gene: TRBJ2-1
CDR3nt: TGTGCCTGGGCGGGGGGGCACAATGAGCAGTTCTTC
CDR3aa: CAWAGGHNEQFF